The present entry profiles one TCR beta chain with its context. Its antigen remains unidentified. Base qualities are missing; no much larger clone stands one base away. The CDR3 regions of human TCRbeta chains were subjected to immunosequencing. The study's own analysis went as follows. Repertoire TCRs were matched against a reference library of SARS-CoV-2-specific TCRs generated with the MIRA antigen-specificity platform. Breadth was defined as the fraction of unique TCRs that were SARS-CoV-2-associated, and depth was defined as the fraction of total T cells that were SARS-CoV-2-associated. Using the MIRA data, every spike-specific TCR was mapped to the spike region that the TCR reacted to and assigned to either a CD4 or a CD8 class. Log10-transformed breadth and depth values were compared by one-way ANOVA with Sidak's multiple comparisons tests. TCRdb carries this immuneACCESS record with in-frame sequences only. Its versions omit some clonotypes, under half of them owing to an unresolved V gene in the studies checked, with the rest unexplained. That table furnishes V, J and clone size, whereas the DNA furnished D and trimming. The sample table shows more than 50,000 clones, and around 80% are seen once. Around 20% of the sample is in the top ten clones.

The time point label corresponds to: baseline before first vaccination. Vaccinee samples came from UK trials COV001 and COV002, including a single-blind randomized controlled phase 2/3 trial of AZD1222 (ChAdOx1 nCoV-19) in healthy adults. For TCRbeta chain sequencing, PBMC samples were collected from trial participants at day 0 and at day 28 after the second dose. This entry comes from a study of T cell responses to AZD1222 COVID-19 vaccine (dated by TCRdb to the early 2020s). With respect to the entire study: Because spike-specific TCR depth and breadth did not differ between the two schedules, AZD1222 recipients who got a second dose at roughly 4 weeks were pooled with those who got a second dose at roughly 12 weeks. TCR sequencing covered 230 to 250 trial participants: about 210 given two doses of AZD1222 and some 25 given two doses of MenACWY control vaccine. Enrollment into the trials was organized by age into subgroups of 18-55, 56-69 and 70-plus years, and those subgroups contained around 150, 28 and 57 TCR-sequenced participants, respectively. Summary of the overall study and its limitations: Participants were mostly white British and included more females than males, and it was suggested by the authors that clonal diversity may have been underestimated. No day 14 peak-response samples were available, so repertoires were characterized only after the peak T cell response. Nearly half of unique spike-specific TCRs reportedly recognized epitopes outside regions mutated in the B.1.351 and B.1.1.7 variants. Conclusions about previously exposed vaccinees were limited because only a handful of AZD1222 recipients were SARS-CoV-2 seropositive at baseline. Spike-specific TCR breadth and depth rose significantly after two AZD1222 doses compared with day 0 and with MenACWY recipients. The 56-69-year group was small, and its depth increase did not reach significance, likely because of low power. The vaccine-associated CD4 TCRs covered the entire spike protein, and the dominant responses fell in regions 160-218 and 743-854.

V lost 3 bases and J lost 0 bases; the stretch between them is 9 bases long. The CDR3 covers 13 residues, taking in both the cysteine and the phenylalanine. The retained sequence is limited to the CDR3, 39 bases, with the frame set at the first base. The germline V gene (reference sequence) yields DFQATT for CDR1 and SNEGSKA for CDR2. This sequence was found in an adult in good health. The chain is made from TRBV20-1 and TRBJ2-7; TRBD2 could be the D gene, as 6 bases match. The sequences come from peripheral blood, collected on day 0 of AZD1222 vaccination. The nucleotides are TGCAGTGCTAGTACCGGGAGCTCCTACGAGCAGTACTTC. It encodes CSASTGSSYEQYF.